Sequencing of this T cell receptor (beta chain) was carried out in a study of Graves' ophthalmopathy and Graves' hyperthyroidism. For the study at large: Researchers classed hyperthyroidism as stable given no ophthalmopathy within 18 months of follow-up.

Trimming took 4 bases from V and 1 from J, leaving 17 bases between them. CDR1 is MGHRA and CDR2 is YSYEKL in the germline V gene. The CDR3 has 16 residues. This clonotype showed up just a few times. The target antigen is unknown. As the template, RNA transcripts were used to amplify TCR beta CDR3 regions. The authors performed first-round RT-PCR with HTBI primers and then a second-round multiplex PCR. TCRdb independently ran MiXCR on the multiplex PCR reads; one entry per CDR3 protein. The table has around 520,000 distinct CDR3 sequences, approximately 37% seen once. Excluded: other autoimmune disease, uncontrolled infection, pregnancy or lactation. Study findings and constraints: Detection in blood was also observed for most expanded thyroid clonotypes above 0.001 frequency.

The chain couples TRBV4-1 to TRBJ2-7; D tentatively fits TRBD1 or TRBD2 (6 bases each). The clonotype was recovered from an adult man with Graves' hyperthyroidism. The sequenced sample consisted of peripheral blood or thyroid tissue (not recorded which). The CDR3 sequence is CASSRGAGELSYEQYF. CDR3 DNA sequence: TGCGCCAGCAGCCGGGGGGCAGGGGAACTTTCCTACGAGCAGTACTTC.